This T cell receptor (beta chain) was profiled in a study of cytomegalovirus exposure and HLA in healthy donors. Overall study results and limits: Earlier findings revealed that most TCR beta V segments proved productive either about 87% or about 30% of the time. Cytomegalovirus-associated status was assigned to approximately 160 TCR beta chains.

In the PCR, 60 Vbeta and 13 Jbeta primers were used. Repertoires were generated with immunoSEQ multiplex PCR, while TCRdb's copy carries only in-frame clones and drops some. The repertoire holds 75,000 to 95,000 clones, with around 85% as singletons. Concerning this clone: Its antigen remains unknown.

The CMV serostatus of this donor was not recorded. The germline gives CDR1 LNHDA, CDR2 SQIVND (reference sequence). V lost 5 bases and J lost 4; bases outside the gene matches: 5. This CDR3 comprises 13 residues. The chain combines TRBV19 with TRBJ2-7, with TRBD2 matching over 7 bases. This TCR came from a human donor in good health. Sequencing used PBMCs. The CDR3 DNA reads TGTGCCAGTAGTCGGGACGGGAGGTACGAGCAGTACTTC. Protein: CASSRDGRYEQYF.